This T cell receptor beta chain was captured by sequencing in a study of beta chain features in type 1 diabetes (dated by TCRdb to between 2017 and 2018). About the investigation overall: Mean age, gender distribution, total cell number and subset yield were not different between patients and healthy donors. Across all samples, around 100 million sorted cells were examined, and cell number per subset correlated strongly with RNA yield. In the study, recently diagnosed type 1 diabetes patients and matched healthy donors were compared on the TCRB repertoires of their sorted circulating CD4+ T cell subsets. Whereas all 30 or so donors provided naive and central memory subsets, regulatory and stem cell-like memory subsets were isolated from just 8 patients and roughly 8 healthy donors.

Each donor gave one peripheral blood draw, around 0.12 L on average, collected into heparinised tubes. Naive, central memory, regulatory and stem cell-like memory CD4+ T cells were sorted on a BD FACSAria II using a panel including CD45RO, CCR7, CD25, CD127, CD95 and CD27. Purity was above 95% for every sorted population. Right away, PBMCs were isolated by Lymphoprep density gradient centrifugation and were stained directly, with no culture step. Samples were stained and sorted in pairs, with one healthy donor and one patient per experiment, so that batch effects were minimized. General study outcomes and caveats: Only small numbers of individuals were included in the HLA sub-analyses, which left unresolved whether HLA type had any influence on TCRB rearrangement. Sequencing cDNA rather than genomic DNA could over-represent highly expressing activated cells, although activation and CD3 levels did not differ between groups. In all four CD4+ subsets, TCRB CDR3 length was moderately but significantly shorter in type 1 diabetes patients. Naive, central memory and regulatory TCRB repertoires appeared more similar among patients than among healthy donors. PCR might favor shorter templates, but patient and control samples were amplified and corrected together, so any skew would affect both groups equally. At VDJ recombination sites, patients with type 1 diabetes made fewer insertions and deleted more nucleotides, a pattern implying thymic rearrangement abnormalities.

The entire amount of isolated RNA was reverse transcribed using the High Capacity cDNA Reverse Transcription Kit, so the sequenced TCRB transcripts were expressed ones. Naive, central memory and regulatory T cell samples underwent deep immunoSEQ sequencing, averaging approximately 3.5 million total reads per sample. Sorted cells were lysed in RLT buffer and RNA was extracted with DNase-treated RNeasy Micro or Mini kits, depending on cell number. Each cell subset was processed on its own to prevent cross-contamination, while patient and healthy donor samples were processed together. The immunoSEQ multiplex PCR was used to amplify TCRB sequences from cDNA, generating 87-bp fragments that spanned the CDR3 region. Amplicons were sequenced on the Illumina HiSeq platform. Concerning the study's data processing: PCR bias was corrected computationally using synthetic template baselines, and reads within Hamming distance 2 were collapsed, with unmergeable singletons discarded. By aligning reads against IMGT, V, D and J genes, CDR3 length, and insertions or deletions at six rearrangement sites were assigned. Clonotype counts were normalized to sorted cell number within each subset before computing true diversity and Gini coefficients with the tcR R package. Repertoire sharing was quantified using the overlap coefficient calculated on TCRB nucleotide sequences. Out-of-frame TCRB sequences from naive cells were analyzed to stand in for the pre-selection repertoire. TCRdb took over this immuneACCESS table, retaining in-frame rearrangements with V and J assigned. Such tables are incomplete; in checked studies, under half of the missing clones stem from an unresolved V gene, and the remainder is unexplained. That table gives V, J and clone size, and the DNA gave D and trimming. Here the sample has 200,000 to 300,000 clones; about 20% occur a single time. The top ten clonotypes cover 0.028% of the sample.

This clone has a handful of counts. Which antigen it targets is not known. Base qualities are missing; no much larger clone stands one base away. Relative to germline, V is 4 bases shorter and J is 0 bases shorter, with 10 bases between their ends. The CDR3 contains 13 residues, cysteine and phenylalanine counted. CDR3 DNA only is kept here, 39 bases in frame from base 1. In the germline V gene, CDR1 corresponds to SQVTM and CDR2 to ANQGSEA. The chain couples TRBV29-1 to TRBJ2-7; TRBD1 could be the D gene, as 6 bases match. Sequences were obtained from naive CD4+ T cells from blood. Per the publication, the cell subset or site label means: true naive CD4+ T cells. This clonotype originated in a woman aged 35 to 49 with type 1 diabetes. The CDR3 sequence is CSVGGRGSYEQYF. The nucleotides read TGCAGCGTTGGTGGCAGGGGCTCCTACGAGCAGTACTTC.